One and the same sample provided the 20 T cell receptor beta chains below, sequenced in a study of neurological immune-mediated disorders. TCRdb redid the calling of the 5' RACE reads with MiXCR, one entry per CDR3 protein. The sample lists 45,000 to 60,000 distinct CDR3 sequences; around 4% were seen once. Sample: PBMCs. These receptors were taken from a man younger than 40 with multiple sclerosis.

Ten or more counts support this clonotype. Sequence at one end of the junction differs from germline and may be a read error. The rearrangement joins TRBV29-1 to TRBJ2-1, with D unresolved. The CDR3 is 10 residues long. Germline V gene sequence: CDR1 SQVTM, CDR2 ANQGSEA. CDR3 nucleotides: TGCAGCGTTGAAGCCTCCCACCTAATCTTC. Protein: CSVEASHLIF.

This clonotype was counted many times. The chain carries TRBV10-3 and TRBJ2-2; D tentatively reads TRBD1 or TRBD2 (6 bases each). This CDR3 spans 15 amino acids. The germline CDR1 and CDR2 sequences are ENHRY and SYGVKD. Trimming pared 5 bases from V and 6 bases from J, leaving 16 bases between. CDR3 sequence (DNA): TGTGCCATCAGTTCCTCCGGGGGCCATGCCGGGGAGCTGTTTTTT. Protein: CAISSSGGHAGELFF.

This clonotype was counted at least ten times. The V gene is TRBV3-1, the J gene TRBJ1-1; a weak D match, TRBD1 (5 bases). The CDR3 contains 13 residues. V shed 1 base and J shed 10 bases, with 13 bases lying between them. Germline V gives CDR1 LGHDT, CDR2 YNNKEL (reference sequence). This CDR3 reads CASSQVGGVGAFF. The DNA of the CDR3 is TGTGCCAGCAGCCAAGTAGGAGGGGTTGGAGCTTTCTTT.

This clonotype was seen at least ten times. The J gene is TRBJ1-2, the V gene TRBV7-8; 7 nucleotides line up with TRBD1. CDR1 and CDR2 from the germline V gene are SGHVS and FQNEAQ. This CDR3 spans 14 amino acids. The ends lost 3 bases at V and 6 bases at J; junction bases unmatched: 7. The CDR3 nucleotides are TGTGCCAGCAGCTTTGGGACAGCCCTAAATGGCTACACCTTC. It translates to CASSFGTALNGYTF.

This clonotype was observed many times. The rearrangement uses TRBV27 and TRBJ2-7; 8 nucleotides line up with TRBD2. Per germline, CDR1 MNHEY and CDR2 SMNVEV (reference sequence). CDR3 length: 14 amino acids. After removal of 6 bases from V and 2 bases from J, the junction contained 6 bases not matched to a gene. The CDR3 protein is CASRAAGGPYEQYF. As DNA, the CDR3 is TGTGCCAGCAGGGCGGCGGGAGGTCCCTACGAGCAGTACTTC.

The sample holds many counts of this clonotype. The V gene is TRBV29-1, the J gene TRBJ2-5; 7 bases fit TRBD1. J was trimmed by 5 bases and V by 1 base; bases with no gene match: 10. This CDR3 has 15 residues. Germline V gene lookup returns CDR1 SQVTM and CDR2 ANQGSEA. For the CDR3, the DNA is TGCAGCGTTGAAGGTCGAACAGGGGTGGTCGAGACCCAGTACTTC. It yields the protein CSVEGRTGVVETQYF.

The sample holds many counts of this clonotype. This chain connects TRBV5-8 to TRBJ2-7; D is undetermined. Germline CDR1 SGHTS, CDR2 YDEGEE. CDR3 size: 12 residues. V lost 2 bases and J 2 bases, leaving 5 bases between the germline ends. Here the CDR3 reads CASSLNAYEQYF. The CDR3 DNA follows: TGTGCCAGCAGCTTAAACGCCTACGAGCAGTACTTC. Based on the CDR3 plus reference TRBV5-8 and TRBJ2-7, the full variable domain is EAGVTQSPTHLIKTRGQQATLRCSPISGHTSVYWYQQALGLGLQFLLWYDEGEERNRGNFPPRFSGRQFPNYSSELNVNALELEDSALYLCASSLNAYEQYFGPGTRLTVT.

Details on this clonotype: Since the CDR3 does not end with the conserved phenylalanine or tryptophan, this likely comes from a read error. The CDR3 DNA reads TGTGCCAGCGGGGTAGCGGGGCTAAACATTCAGTACGTC. Its translation: CASGVAGLNIQYV. This chain connects TRBV12-3 or TRBV12-4 to TRBJ2-4, with 8 bases matching TRBD2. Germline trimming cut 8 bases from V and 6 bases from J; bases unmatched to any gene: 6. The CDR3 sequence is 13 residues long.

This clonotype was picked up a small number of times. The rearrangement uses TRBV5-1 and TRBJ2-7; D possibly corresponds to TRBD1 (5 bases). This CDR3 has 14 amino acids. Germline CDR1 and CDR2: SGHRS and YFSETQ. V was trimmed by 0 bases and J by 2 bases, leaving 9 bases between them. CDR3 sequence: CASSLVQGAYEQYF. The DNA of the CDR3 is TGCGCCAGCAGCTTGGTCCAGGGCGCCTACGAGCAGTACTTC.

This rearrangement joins TRBV21-1 to TRBJ1-2; the table's D call, TRBD1, has no DNA check behind it. TRBV21-1 is assigned pseudogene status. The CDR3 sequence is 12 residues long. The CDR3 DNA is TGTGCCAGCAGCACGACAGGGGTAGGCTACACCTTC. It translates to CASSTTGVGYTF.

This clonotype was counted ten times or more. J is TRBJ1-2 and V is TRBV12-3 or TRBV12-4; D is undetermined. CDR3 size: 15 residues. V dropped 3 bases and J dropped 8 bases, with 19 bases sitting between them. CDR3 sequence: CASSLLGGRAGGYTF. CDR3 coding DNA: TGTGCCAGCAGTTTGCTGGGAGGAAGGGCCGGCGGCTACACCTTC.

This clonotype appeared many times. The V call is TRBV20-1, the J call TRBJ1-1; the match to TRBD1 covers 11 bases. This CDR3 has 13 residues. V was pared by 4 bases and J by 7 bases, with 5 bases of the junction left unmatched. Germline V gene data show CDR1 as DFQATT and CDR2 as SNEGSKA (reference sequence). The CDR3 sequence: CSATYGTGGEAFF. As DNA, the CDR3 is TGCAGTGCTACCTACGGGACAGGGGGTGAAGCTTTCTTT.

At least ten counts were recorded for this clonotype. The gene calls are TRBV9 and TRBJ2-7, with D maybe TRBD2 (6 bases). Germline V CDR1 and CDR2: SGDLS, YYNGEE. This CDR3 is built from 14 residues. Deletions cut 5 bases from V and 4 bases from J, with 16 bases between. The CDR3 loop reads CASSKGGMAYEQYF. The CDR3 nucleotides are TGTGCCAGCAGTAAAGGCGGGATGGCGTACGAGCAGTACTTC.

This clonotype has a count of ten or more. The V call is TRBV5-6, the J call TRBJ1-5, with D perhaps matching TRBD1 (5 bases). The CDR3 is made up of 18 amino acids. CDR1 is SGHDT and CDR2 is YYEEEE in the germline V gene. V lost 0 bases and J lost 2, with 18 bases in between. The CDR3 DNA reads TGTGCCAGCAGCTTGGCCGGAAAGTGGGGGACTGGCAATCAGCCCCAGCATTTT. This sequence encodes CASSLAGKWGTGNQPQHF. The full variable domain, in which reference TRBV5-6 and TRBJ1-5 provide the parts outside the CDR3, is DAGVTQSPTHLIKTRGQQVTLRCSPKSGHDTVSWYQQALGQGPQFIFQYYEEEERQRGNFPDRFSGHQFPNYSSELNVNALLLGDSALYLCASSLAGKWGTGNQPQHFGDGTRLSIL.

At least ten counts were recorded for this clonotype. The chain couples TRBV5-1 to TRBJ1-1; TRBD1 is a possible D gene (5 bases). The CDR3 spans 15 residues. Trimming removed 4 bases at V and 8 bases at J, with 21 bases between. CDR1 and CDR2 from the germline V gene are SGHRS and YFSETQ. This CDR3 reads CASSPRPGTLEEAFF. The CDR3 nucleotides are TGCGCCAGCAGCCCAAGACCGGGGACCCTGGAAGAAGCTTTCTTT.

At least ten counts were recorded for this clonotype. The chain couples TRBV9 to TRBJ1-2; 9 positions agree with TRBD1. Germline CDR1 is SGDLS and CDR2 is YYNGEE. V gave up 0 bases and J gave up 3 bases; unmatched junction bases: 0. The CDR3 length is 14 residues. The CDR3 here is CASSVGQGDYGYTF. CDR3 bases: TGTGCCAGCAGCGTAGGACAGGGGGACTATGGCTACACCTTC.

There are many counts of this clonotype. The rearrangement joins TRBV15 to TRBJ1-5; the match to TRBD1 covers 8 bases. This CDR3 contains 15 residues. Germline V gene sequence: CDR1 LNHNV, CDR2 YYDKDF (reference sequence). J gave up 7 bases and V 1 base, and 6 bases lay outside the gene matches. The chain's CDR3 is CATSRAGQGGQPQHF. In nucleotides, the CDR3 is TGTGCCACCAGCAGAGCTGGACAGGGAGGACAGCCCCAGCATTTT.

There are many counts of this clonotype. V gene TRBV5-1 combines with J gene TRBJ1-5, with TRBD1 as a possible D gene (6 bases). Looked up from germline, CDR1 is SGHRS and CDR2 is YFSETQ. The ends were cut back, 5 bases at V and 3 bases at J, with 18 bases in the middle. CDR3 length: 16 residues. CDR3 sequence: CASRFTGRWDNQPQHF. The CDR3 coding sequence is TGCGCCAGCAGATTTACAGGGAGATGGGACAATCAGCCCCAGCATTTT.

This clonotype was counted many times. This chain uses TRBV29-1 with TRBJ2-1; TRBD1 matches at 10 bases. The germline CDR1 and CDR2 sequences are SQVTM and ANQGSEA. The CDR3 spans 15 residues. After removal of 1 base from V and 7 bases from J, the junction contained 7 bases not matched to a gene. DNA of the CDR3: TGCAGCGTTGAAGGGGGGACAGGGGAATGGAATGAGCAGTTCTTC. Translation gives CSVEGGTGEWNEQFF.

This clonotype was seen at least ten times. The rearrangement links TRBV24-1 to TRBJ2-3; TRBD2 matches 12 bases. In germline, CDR1 is KGHDR, CDR2 SFDVKD. There are 16 residues in the CDR3. V lost 2 bases and J lost 4; bases outside the gene matches: 3. The CDR3 DNA is TGTGCCACCAGTGATTCCACTAGCGGGGGGCCAGATACGCAGTATTTT. Amino acids: CATSDSTSGGPDTQYF.